This entry lists 22 T cell receptor beta chains sequenced from one sample in a study of human T cells and chemical hapten exposure. MiXCR, applied by TCRdb to the RACE reads, yields one record per CDR3 protein. The table has roughly 200,000 distinct CDR3 sequences, 20% to 25% seen once; the top ten hold under 7.5%. Regarding time point: patch test 1, 2 weeks after DPC sensitization. The treatment: therapeutic diphenylcyclopropenone sensitization with weekly scalp DPC. This material consisted of whole blood, taken in connection with sensitization to the hapten diphenylcyclopropenone (DPC). Every receptor here comes from a woman in her forties or fifties with alopecia areata. Some clones in this sample may be carry-over from other donors' samples.

V usage is TRBV5-1 and J usage is TRBJ1-1, with D uncertain. CDR1 is SGHRS and CDR2 is YFSETQ in the germline V gene. Trimming removed 1 base from V and 0 bases from J, with 7 bases in between. The CDR3 covers 14 residues. DNA for the CDR3: TGCGCCAGCAGCTTGTCTTCGGTGAACACTGAAGCTTTCTTT. Protein product: CASSLSSVNTEAFF.

The chain uses TRBV9 and TRBJ1-1, with a weak D call TRBD1 (5 bases). The germline V and J ends were trimmed by 0 bases and 3 bases, with 12 bases remaining between them. The CDR3 has 15 amino acids. The germline CDR1 and CDR2 sequences are SGDLS and YYNGEE. The CDR3 protein is CASSVEGLLYTEAFF. Here the CDR3 DNA reads TGTGCCAGCAGCGTAGAGGGGTTGTTATACACTGAAGCTTTCTTT.

In this sample, this clonotype turned up many times. CDR3 sequence (DNA): TGTGCCAGCAGTGCTTGGGAGGCCTACAATGAGCAGTTCTTC. Translating it yields CASSAWEAYNEQFF. The rearrangement joins TRBV27 to TRBJ2-1; a possible D gene is TRBD2 (6 bases). The ends were cut back, 5 bases at V and 2 bases at J, with 10 bases in the middle. Germline values: CDR1 MNHEY, CDR2 SMNVEV (reference sequence). The CDR3 has 14 residues.

V usage is TRBV12-3 or TRBV12-4 and J usage is TRBJ1-5; D possibly corresponds to TRBD1 (6 bases). The CDR3 spans 14 residues. Deletions cut 5 bases from V and 0 bases from J, with 8 bases between. The CDR3 DNA reads as TGTGCCAGCAGTGACAGGTTTAGCAATCAGCCCCAGCATTTT. Amino acids: CASSDRFSNQPQHF.

This clonotype was picked up a small number of times. The chain has TRBV5-1 and TRBJ2-7; the D gene is possibly TRBD1 (6 bases). The CDR3 is made up of 13 amino acids. Germline-derived CDR1 and CDR2 are SGHRS and YFSETQ. Trimming removed 2 bases from V and 5 bases from J, with 11 bases in between. CDR3 region: CASSFSGVNEQYF. CDR3 in DNA: TGCGCCAGCAGCTTTTCAGGGGTCAACGAGCAGTACTTC.

This clonotype was found a few times. The chain combines TRBV29-1 with TRBJ2-3; D uncertain. The V end was cut by 5 bases, the J end by 7 bases, with 10 bases between. CDR3 length: 11 residues. Germline V CDR1 and CDR2: SQVTM, ANQGSEA. The CDR3 reads CSVKPQNTQYF. CDR3 nucleotide sequence: TGCAGCGTTAAGCCCCAGAATACGCAGTATTTT.

The genes are TRBV5-6 and TRBJ2-5; perhaps TRBD1 as D (5 bases). Per the germline V gene, CDR1 is SGHDT and CDR2 is YYEEEE. V lost 2 bases and J 4 bases, leaving 18 bases between the germline ends. The length of the CDR3 is 16 residues. CDR3 DNA sequence: TGTGCCAGCAGCTTACCGACTTCCCTCACAGGAGAGACCCAGTACTTC. It codes for CASSLPTSLTGETQYF.

The chain carries TRBV2 and TRBJ2-3; D is uncertain. The germline V and J ends were trimmed by 6 bases and 3 bases, with 19 bases remaining between them. Germline loops: CDR1 SNHLY, CDR2 FYNNEI. This CDR3 contains 16 residues. The CDR3 bases are TGTGCCAGCAGCCTCCTCTCTAGGGCGGCTACAGATACGCAGTATTTT. This gives the protein CASSLLSRAATDTQYF.

The rearrangement uses TRBV20-1 and TRBJ2-7, with 9 bases aligning to TRBD1. The ends lost 6 bases at V and 4 bases at J; junction bases unmatched: 7. Germline lookup yields CDR1 DFQATT and CDR2 SNEGSKA (reference sequence). The CDR3 is 13 residues long. The CDR3 region is CSAPLTGGYEQYF. CDR3 DNA sequence: TGCAGTGCACCCCTGACAGGGGGTTACGAGCAGTACTTC.

This chain connects TRBV5-1 to TRBJ2-1; D remains unclear. The CDR3 consists of 13 residues. Germline values: CDR1 SGHRS, CDR2 YFSETQ. The V and J ends lost 1 base and 2 bases respectively, with 4 bases between them. The CDR3 loop reads CASSLSAYNEQFF. CDR3 DNA sequence: TGCGCCAGCAGCTTGAGCGCCTACAATGAGCAGTTCTTC.

The sample holds a few counts of this clonotype. V gene TRBV3-1 combines with J gene TRBJ2-5, with TRBD2 identical over 11 bases. The CDR3 spans 15 residues. The V and J ends lost 5 bases and 2 bases, in that order; junction bases with no gene match: 4. The germline CDR1 and CDR2 sequences are LGHDT and YNNKEL (reference sequence). The CDR3 reads CASSKPSGRQETQYF. The CDR3 DNA reads TGTGCCAGCAGCAAACCTAGCGGGAGGCAAGAGACCCAGTACTTC.

This chain connects TRBV20-1 to TRBJ2-5; the D gene is possibly TRBD1 (6 bases). The CDR3 has 13 amino acids. Deletions cut 5 bases from V and 3 bases from J, with 13 bases between. Germline V gene sequence: CDR1 DFQATT, CDR2 SNEGSKA (reference sequence). This chain's CDR3 is CSALQGVEETQYF. For the CDR3, the DNA is TGCAGTGCTCTACAGGGCGTTGAAGAGACCCAGTACTTC.

The CDR3 sequence: CAISVKLMNTEAFF. The DNA of the CDR3 is TGTGCCATCAGTGTAAAACTAATGAACACTGAAGCTTTCTTT. The chain uses TRBV10-3 and TRBJ1-1; D uncertain. V was shortened by 4 bases and J by 0 bases, with 9 bases between the two germline ends. Germline V CDR1 and CDR2: ENHRY, SYGVKD. The CDR3 is 14 amino acids.

The table lists this clonotype with a few counts. This rearrangement joins TRBV11-2 to TRBJ2-3; D ambiguous. The germline CDR1 and CDR2 sequences are SGHAT and FQNNGV. This CDR3 has 14 residues. The V gene lost 4 bases and the J gene lost 4 bases, with 12 bases spanning the gap. In nucleotides, the CDR3 is TGTGCCAGCAGCTCGACCCGTGGCCCAGATACGCAGTATTTT. Amino acid sequence: CASSSTRGPDTQYF.

This clonotype was counted only a few times. The V gene is TRBV15, the J gene TRBJ2-5; 9 bases are shared with TRBD1. This CDR3 has 16 amino acids. V dropped 0 bases and J dropped 3; count of bases not matched to a gene: 5. Per germline, CDR1 LNHNV and CDR2 YYDKDF (reference sequence). The CDR3 loop is CATSRDTGGSEETQYF. Here the CDR3 DNA reads TGTGCCACCAGCAGAGACACAGGGGGCAGCGAAGAGACCCAGTACTTC.

This clonotype was counted many times. The CDR3 sequence: CASTRVTEAFF. The CDR3 DNA sequence: TGTGCCAGCACTAGGGTCACTGAAGCTTTCTTT. This chain joins TRBV2 and TRBJ1-1; D is unresolved. CDR1 and CDR2 from the germline V gene are SNHLY and FYNNEI. The CDR3 contains 11 residues. Deletions cut 7 bases from V and 4 bases from J, with 7 bases between.

The rearrangement joins TRBV15 to TRBJ1-4; 7 nucleotides match TRBD1. The length of the CDR3 is 14 residues. V lost 3 bases to trimming and J lost 6 bases; unmatched junction nucleotides: 4. The germline gives CDR1 LNHNV, CDR2 YYDKDF (reference sequence). The CDR3 loop reads CATSSGRGHEKLFF. CDR3 bases: TGTGCCACCAGCAGTGGGAGGGGGCATGAAAAACTGTTTTTT.

This clonotype was seen only a few times. The rearrangement uses TRBV5-1 and TRBJ1-5, with D possibly being TRBD1 (5 bases). The CDR3 loop spans 15 amino acids. Per germline, CDR1 SGHRS and CDR2 YFSETQ. V was shortened by 4 bases and J by 2 bases, with 13 bases between the two germline ends. The CDR3, as DNA: TGCGCCAGCAGCCCGGATACGGGGGGCAATCAGCCCCAGCATTTT. This encodes CASSPDTGGNQPQHF.

V gene TRBV28 combines with J gene TRBJ2-7; the D gene is possibly TRBD2 (5 bases). V lost 8 bases to trimming and J lost 2 bases, with 13 bases between them. Germline V gives CDR1 MDHEN, CDR2 SYDVKM. This CDR3 contains 13 residues. This CDR3 is CASFQRSPYEQYF. CDR3 DNA: TGTGCCAGCTTCCAGCGGAGCCCCTACGAGCAGTACTTC.

Concerning this clonotype itself: A much larger clone lies one base from this, so it may be a read error. The V call is TRBV5-5, the J call TRBJ1-1; D unresolved. Germline-derived CDR1 and CDR2 are SGHKS and YYEKEE (reference sequence). This CDR3 spans 13 amino acids. This CDR3 is CASSLYGNSEAFF. The CDR3 bases are TGTGCCAGCAGCTTGTATGGGAACTCTGAAGCTTTCTTT. The full variable domain, its missing parts supplied by reference TRBV5-5 and TRBJ1-1, is DAGVTQSPTHLIKTRGQQVTLRCSPISGHKSVSWYQQVLGQGPQFIFQYYEKEERGRGNFPDRFSARQFPNYSSELNVNALLLGDSALYLCASSLYGNSEAFFGQGTRLTVV.

This clonotype was observed a few times. This chain joins TRBV5-6 and TRBJ2-1; D possibly uses TRBD1 or TRBD2 (5 bases each). Trimming shortened V by 4 bases and J by 2 bases, and 16 bases separated the two germline ends. Germline CDR1 SGHDT, CDR2 YYEEEE. The CDR3 is 16 amino acids. The DNA for the CDR3 is TGTGCCAGCAGCATACCGGGACGACCAACCTACAATGAGCAGTTCTTC. Translating gives CASSIPGRPTYNEQFF.

The sample holds a few counts of this clonotype. The rearrangement joins TRBV29-1 to TRBJ2-1; D remains ambiguous. The CDR3 extends over 13 amino acids. V was trimmed by 1 base and J by 1 base, leaving 5 bases between them. From germline, CDR1 is SQVTM and CDR2 ANQGSEA. The DNA of the CDR3 is TGCAGCGTTGAAGGGGGATCCTACAATGAGCAGTTCTTC. Protein sequence: CSVEGGSYNEQFF.